This is a list of T cell receptor beta chains from one sample in a study of blood T cell repertoires in COVID-19. The repertoire was sequenced with immunoSEQ multiplex PCR; TCRdb's copy has only in-frame clones and lacks some. The sample holds about 160,000 clones, about 88% seen once. The specimen sequenced was peripheral blood. These receptors came from a man aged 55 to 70 with active or convalescent COVID-19. Each CDR3 is given with its conserved first and last residue. D genes are given only for firm matches. Part of the rows lack a size; the others show once, few, many or a class for expanded clones.

v_gene	d_gene	j_gene	abundance	CDR3nt	CDR3aa
TRBV11-2	TRBD1	TRBJ1-6	NA	TGTGCCAGCAGCACTGGACAGGGGGATTCACCCCTCCACTTT	CASSTGQGDSPLHF
TRBV30	NA	TRBJ1-3	NA	TGTGCCTGGGGACTTGGAAACACCATATATTTT	CAWGLGNTIYF
TRBV7-2	NA	TRBJ2-6	NA	TGTGCCAGCAACCCTGGACAGTTTTCCTCTGGGGCCAACGTCCTGACTTTC	CASNPGQFSSGANVLTF
TRBV12-2	NA	TRBJ2-4	once	TGTGCAAGTCGCTTAGTGGGGTTTACAGGGGGTCAAAACATTCAGTACTTC	CASRLVGFTGGQNIQYF
TRBV6-6	NA	TRBJ2-7	NA	TGTGCCAGCAGCACTGGGGCCTTCATCTCCTACGAGCAGTACTTC	CASSTGAFISYEQYF
TRBV10-3	TRBD1	TRBJ2-1	NA	TGTGCCATCAGTACTATCGGACAGGTCTACAATGAGCAGTTCTTC	CAISTIGQVYNEQFF
TRBV7-6	TRBD1	TRBJ1-6	NA	TGTGCCAGCAGCCCCACAGGGGATTCACCCCTCCACTTT	CASSPTGDSPLHF
TRBV10-3	TRBD1	TRBJ1-2	NA	TGTGCCATCGCACAGGGGGCCGACTATGGCTACACCTTC	CAIAQGADYGYTF
TRBV10-1	NA	TRBJ2-1	NA	TGCGCCAGCAGTGAAAATCTGCAGTACAATGAGCAGTTCTTC	CASSENLQYNEQFF
TRBV19	NA	TRBJ1-5	NA	TGTGCCAGTAGTAGGTCTGGGGAGAGCAATCAGCCCCAGCATTTT	CASSRSGESNQPQHF
TRBV29-1	NA	TRBJ1-1	NA	TGCAGCGTTGAAAGACAGATGAACACTGAAGCTTTCTTT	CSVERQMNTEAFF
TRBV9	NA	TRBJ2-3	NA	TGTGCCAGCAGCCCTAGAGGGGGTCAAAGCACAGATACGCAGTATTTT	CASSPRGGQSTDTQYF
TRBV5-6	TRBD1	TRBJ1-3	once	TGTGCCAGCAGTTTTACGGACAGGGTTGGAAACACCATATATTTT	CASSFTDRVGNTIYF
TRBV10-3	TRBD1	TRBJ1-1	NA	TGTGCCATCAGTTTTCAGGGGGGCACTGAAGCTTTCTTT	CAISFQGGTEAFF
TRBV5-1	TRBD2	TRBJ2-1	NA	TGCGCCAGCAGCACCAATAGCGGGGGTAATGAGCAGTTCTTC	CASSTNSGGNEQFF
TRBV23-1	NA	TRBJ2-2	NA	TGCGCCAGCAGTCAAGAACAGGGTTACGGGGAGCTGTTTTTT	CASSQEQGYGELFF
TRBV5-1	TRBD2	TRBJ2-5	NA	TGCGCCAGCAGTCAACTAGCGTCGGAGACCCAGTACTTC	CASSQLASETQYF
TRBV2	TRBD1	TRBJ1-2	NA	TGTGCCAGCAGTAAGAAATATACGGACAGGGGGGATGGCTACACCTTC	CASSKKYTDRGDGYTF
TRBV5-4	TRBD1	TRBJ1-4	NA	TGTGCCAGCAGCTCAGCGGGACAGGGGAATGAAAAACTGTTTTTT	CASSSAGQGNEKLFF
TRBV5-1	NA	TRBJ2-5	NA	TGCGCCAGCAGCTCCCAACAAGAGACCCAGTACTTC	CASSSQQETQYF
TRBV9	NA	TRBJ1-1	NA	TGTGCCAGCAGCGTAGAAACAGGAGAGAACACTGAAGCTTTCTTT	CASSVETGENTEAFF
TRBV7-7	TRBD1	TRBJ2-5	NA	TGTGCCAGCAGCTTAGTCTTTGGCCAGGGGGCGAAGACCCAGTACTTC	CASSLVFGQGAKTQYF
TRBV11-2	TRBD1	TRBJ1-4	NA	TGTGCCAGCAGCCAGACAGGGGCGGAAAAACTGTTTTTT	CASSQTGAEKLFF
TRBV19	TRBD1	TRBJ1-5	NA	TGTGCCAGTAGTCGAGAGATCGGGACAGGGTCTCAGCCCCAGCATTTT	CASSREIGTGSQPQHF
TRBV5-5	TRBD1	TRBJ1-4	NA	TGTGCCAGCAGCTTGTTAGGACAGGGGCCAACTAATGAAAAACTGTTTTTT	CASSLLGQGPTNEKLFF
TRBV2	NA	TRBJ1-6	NA	TGTGCCAGCAGCGAGACCAGGGTGCCGAATTCACCCCTCCACTTT	CASSETRVPNSPLHF
TRBV7-2	TRBD1	TRBJ1-4	NA	TGTGCCAGCAGCCTACAGGGGGGAGATGAAAAACTGTTTTTT	CASSLQGGDEKLFF
TRBV3-1/TRBV3-2	NA	TRBJ1-3	NA	TGTGCCAGCAGCCAAGACAGGTACTCTGGAAACACCATATATTTT	CASSQDRYSGNTIYF
TRBV11-2	NA	TRBJ2-3	NA	TGTGCCAGCAGCGCAAACAGGGGGGGAGATACGCAGTATTTT	CASSANRGGDTQYF
TRBV5-4	NA	TRBJ1-1	once	TGTGCCAGCAGCCCCGACCGGGGGGGCAAAGCTTTCTTT	CASSPDRGGKAFF
TRBV7-9	NA	TRBJ1-1	NA	TGTGCCAGCAGCCTCAGACAGGACACTGAAGCTTTCTTT	CASSLRQDTEAFF
TRBV28	TRBD1	TRBJ1-1	NA	TGTGCCAGCAGGGAGGGACAGGGGTTATTAGGGGCTTTCTTT	CASREGQGLLGAFF